This entry lists 27 T cell receptor beta chains sequenced from one sample in a study of naive CD8 T cells in extremely preterm neonates. Generated by immunoSEQ multiplex PCR, the TCRdb table keeps only in-frame clones and is missing some. The sample consists of several thousand clones, roughly 98% of them appearing once. Sequenced input: naive CD8+ T cells from blood. The receptors come from a human donor in good health.

The J gene is TRBJ2-7, the V gene TRBV7-6; D is uncertain. From germline, CDR1 is SGHVS and CDR2 FNYEAQ. The CDR3 extends over 14 amino acids. V lost 2 bases to trimming and J lost 4 bases, with 12 bases between them. The DNA of the CDR3 is TGTGCCAGCAGCTTAACTGAGGTAGTTTACGAGCAGTACTTC. Its protein is CASSLTEVVYEQYF.

In DNA form, the CDR3 reads TGTGCCAGCAGAGGGACAGGGTGGCAAGAGACCCAGTACTTC. This gives the protein CASRGTGWQETQYF. The chain joins TRBV27 to TRBJ2-5; 9 bases fit TRBD1. The CDR3 totals 14 residues. V shed 6 bases, J shed 2 bases, and the junction held 4 bases outside the gene matches. Per the germline V gene, CDR1 is MNHEY and CDR2 is SMNVEV (reference sequence).

This rearrangement joins TRBV27 to TRBJ2-2, with 9 bases that match TRBD2. Germline lookup yields CDR1 MNHEY and CDR2 SMNVEV (reference sequence). CDR3 size: 13 residues. Trimming removed 5 bases from V and 5 bases from J; junction bases left unmatched: 0. The CDR3 sequence is CASSLAGTGELFF. The CDR3 bases are TGTGCCAGCAGTCTAGCGGGGACCGGGGAGCTGTTTTTT.

Only one count was recorded for this clone. V is TRBV7-9 and J is TRBJ1-1; D gene ambiguous. Trimming shortened V by 1 base and J by 1 base, and 10 bases separated the two germline ends. The CDR3 consists of 15 residues. Germline assignment: CDR1 SEHNR and CDR2 FQNEAQ (reference sequence). The CDR3 is CASSLERAENTEAFF. Written as DNA, the CDR3 is TGTGCCAGCAGCTTAGAGCGGGCAGAGAACACTGAAGCTTTCTTT.

A single count supports this clone. The gene calls are TRBV27 and TRBJ2-7; the D is unclear. CDR1 MNHEY and CDR2 SMNVEV come from the germline V gene (reference sequence). The CDR3 covers 14 residues. V shed 2 bases and J shed 0 bases, with 8 bases lying between them. The CDR3 DNA sequence: TGTGCCAGCAGTTTAGCAGGAAACTCCTACGAGCAGTACTTC. Its translation is CASSLAGNSYEQYF.

This chain joins TRBV11-2 and TRBJ2-4; D ambiguous. The CDR3 is made up of 11 amino acids. With 5 bases removed from V and 8 bases from J, the gap between germline ends came to 7 bases. CDR1 is SGHAT, CDR2 FQNNGV, per germline. Here the CDR3 reads CASSDSYIQYF. CDR3 nucleotides: TGTGCCAGCAGCGACTCATACATTCAGTACTTC.

This CDR3 is CASTPPSANEKLFF. The CDR3 DNA follows: TGTGCCAGCACTCCGCCGTCGGCTAATGAAAAACTGTTTTTT. The chain recombines TRBV7-9 with TRBJ1-4; no firm D call. CDR3 length: 14 amino acids. Trimming left V 7 bases short and J 3 bases short, with 12 bases between. Germline CDR1 reads SEHNR; CDR2 reads FQNEAQ (reference sequence).

This chain links TRBV30 with TRBJ2-7; TRBD2 matches at 9 bases. This CDR3 region has 15 residues. CDR1 GTSNPN and CDR2 SVGIG come from the germline V gene (reference sequence). With V trimmed by 2 bases and J by 5 bases, 10 bases remained unmatched. The CDR3 nucleotides read TGTGCCTGGAGTCAAGCGGGACTAGCAAGCGACGAGCAGTACGTC. Residues: CAWSQAGLASDEQYV.

Here the CDR3 DNA reads TGTGCCAGCAGCTTAAGACTAGCGGGAGGGAGGGTCGAAGAGACCCAGTACTTC. Translating it yields CASSLRLAGGRVEETQYF. J is TRBJ2-5 and V is TRBV7-6, with 14 nucleotides matching TRBD2. The CDR3 spans 18 residues. Losses at the gene ends were 2 bases for V and 3 bases for J; bases not matched to a gene: 8. The germline CDR1 and CDR2 sequences are SGHVS and FNYEAQ.

The CDR3 region has the DNA TGTGCCAGCAGCCCGACAGGGGAGGCAGATTCACCCCTCCACTTT. This sequence encodes CASSPTGEADSPLHF. This chain connects TRBV7-3 to TRBJ1-6, with TRBD1 identical over 8 bases. Germline CDR1 is SGHTA and CDR2 is FQGTGA. The V gene end was trimmed by 5 bases and the J gene end by 8 bases; junction bases not matched to a gene: 8. The CDR3 spans 15 residues. Using reference TRBV7-3 and TRBJ1-6 for the parts outside the CDR3, the full variable domain is GAGVSQTPSNKVTEKGKYVELRCDPISGHTALYWYRQSLGQGPEFLIYFQGTGAADDSGLPNDRFFAVRPEGSVSTLKIQRTERGDSAVYLCASSPTGEADSPLHFGNGTRLTVT.

Worth noting for this clone: At one of its ends the junction is not consistent with the germline gene, which may arise from a read error. V usage is TRBV7-9 and J usage is TRBJ2-3; 9 bases map to TRBD2. There are 16 residues in the CDR3. CDR1 and CDR2 (germline): SEHNR, FQNEAQ (reference sequence). CDR3 coding DNA: TGTGCCAGCCATGACTTCGCCGGGACTAGCAGAGATACGCAGTATTTT. Translation: CASHDFAGTSRDTQYF.

This chain joins TRBV5-4 and TRBJ1-2; 7 bases are a match to TRBD1. Losses at the gene ends were 0 bases for V and 4 bases for J; bases not matched to a gene: 12. Germline loops: CDR1 SGHNT, CDR2 YYREEE (reference sequence). The CDR3 contains 17 residues. The CDR3 sequence is CASSLGQGQEYSYGYTF. The CDR3 DNA is TGTGCCAGCAGCTTGGGACAGGGCCAAGAATATAGCTATGGCTACACCTTC.

The chain uses TRBV4-1 and TRBJ1-3, with 8 bases identical to TRBD1. From germline, CDR1 is MGHRA and CDR2 YSYEKL. The length of the CDR3 is 16 residues. Germline trimming cut 0 bases from V and 7 bases from J; bases unmatched to any gene: 8. The chain's CDR3 is CASSQDPNRGTNTIYF. The CDR3 bases are TGCGCCAGCAGCCAAGACCCCAACAGGGGGACGAACACCATATATTTT.

The chain combines TRBV6-5 with TRBJ1-4; 9 nucleotides match TRBD1. The junction had 6 bases not matched to a gene; V was cut back by 0 bases and J by 7 bases. Germline CDR1 and CDR2: MNHEY and SVGAGI. The CDR3 totals 16 residues. The CDR3 region is CASSYSSGQGSEKLFF. CDR3 nucleotides: TGTGCCAGCAGTTACTCCAGTGGACAGGGGAGTGAAAAACTGTTTTTT.

In this sample, this clone turned up once. This chain connects TRBV2 to TRBJ2-3, with 10 bases fitting TRBD2. CDR1 and CDR2 (germline): SNHLY, FYNNEI. This CDR3 is 15 amino acids long. The V gene end was trimmed by 6 bases and the J gene end by 5 bases; junction bases not matched to a gene: 8. The CDR3 nucleotides read TGTGCCAGCAGCGCCACAGCGGGAGGGGAAGATACGCAGTATTTT. Protein: CASSATAGGEDTQYF.

This chain joins TRBV5-1 and TRBJ2-5; 7 positions match TRBD2. This CDR3 is 15 amino acids long. The V segment lost 0 bases and the J segment 1 base; nucleotides outside the gene matches: 3. Germline CDR1 reads SGHRS; CDR2 reads YFSETQ. The CDR3 is CASSLGGGFQETQYF. The CDR3 DNA reads as TGCGCCAGCAGCTTGGGGGGGGGATTCCAAGAGACCCAGTACTTC.

The CDR3 spells CASSVGSGVYNEQFF. CDR3 bases: TGTGCCAGCAGCGTAGGTAGTGGTGTTTACAATGAGCAGTTCTTC. The chain is built from TRBV9 and TRBJ2-1; D is unclear. Trimming left V 0 bases short and J 4 bases short, with 11 bases between. The CDR3 runs 15 residues. CDR1 is SGDLS, CDR2 YYNGEE, per germline.

This rearrangement joins TRBV4-1 to TRBJ2-7, with 7 bases lining up with TRBD1. Germline CDR1 MGHRA, CDR2 YSYEKL. Losses at the gene ends were 0 bases for V and 2 bases for J; bases not matched to a gene: 10. The length of the CDR3 is 17 residues. The chain's CDR3 is CASSQDPSDRATYEQYF. CDR3 nucleotides: TGCGCCAGCAGCCAAGATCCAAGCGACAGGGCTACCTACGAGCAGTACTTC.

The chain recombines TRBV27 with TRBJ1-1; tentatively, D is TRBD1 (5 bases). Trimming stripped 5 bases from V and 6 bases from J, with 13 bases between. The CDR3 spans 13 residues. Germline V gene data show CDR1 as MNHEY and CDR2 as SMNVEV (reference sequence). CDR3 loop: CASSVPGSPEAFF. The DNA of the CDR3 is TGTGCCAGCAGTGTTCCAGGGTCCCCTGAAGCTTTCTTT.

The genes are TRBV25-1 and TRBJ2-7; 8 bases align to TRBD1. This CDR3 comprises 13 residues. Germline V lookup: CDR1 MGHDK, CDR2 SYGVNS. Trimming cost V 6 bases and J 2 bases; bases outside gene matches: 3. In nucleotides, the CDR3 is TGTGCCAGCAGCGAGGACAGGGCCTACGAGCAGTACTTC. Its protein product is CASSEDRAYEQYF.

V and J are TRBV10-3 and TRBJ1-5; D may be TRBD1 (6 bases). The V gene lost 6 bases and the J gene lost 0 bases, with 15 bases spanning the gap. The CDR3 is 16 residues long. Germline values: CDR1 ENHRY, CDR2 SYGVKD. The CDR3 loop reads CAISTGSMNSNQPQHF. The DNA for the CDR3 is TGTGCCATCAGCACAGGGTCTATGAATAGCAATCAGCCCCAGCATTTT.

This clone has only one observation. This sequence joins TRBV7-2 and TRBJ2-3; D is ambiguous. Germline loops: CDR1 SGHTA, CDR2 FQGNSA. The CDR3 contains 16 residues. Trimming stripped 5 bases from V and 1 base from J, with 16 bases between. CDR3 sequence (DNA): TGTGCCAGCAGCGCTCAACTACATCTCCGCACAGATACGCAGTATTTT. Amino acid sequence: CASSAQLHLRTDTQYF.

The chain recombines TRBV27 with TRBJ1-2; a possible D gene is TRBD1 (6 bases). Germline lookup yields CDR1 MNHEY and CDR2 SMNVEV (reference sequence). Trimming took off 6 bases at V and 3 bases at J, with 11 bases between the two ends. CDR3 length equals 13 residues. The CDR3 coding sequence is TGTGCCAGCAGCCGGAACAGGGACTATGGCTACACCTTC. It translates to CASSRNRDYGYTF.

V and J are TRBV7-6 and TRBJ2-2; a possible D gene is TRBD2 (6 bases). Deletions cut 0 bases from V and 6 bases from J, with 17 bases between. CDR1 is SGHVS, CDR2 FNYEAQ, per germline. The CDR3 length is 17 residues. CDR3: CASSLARRQGGAGELFF. The DNA of the CDR3 is TGTGCCAGCAGCTTAGCGCGCCGGCAGGGAGGCGCCGGGGAGCTGTTTTTT.

The chain employs TRBV29-1 and TRBJ2-5; 8 bases agree with TRBD2. CDR1 SQVTM and CDR2 ANQGSEA come from the germline V gene. V was pared by 3 bases and J by 0 bases, with 24 bases of the junction left unmatched. The CDR3 contains 21 residues. This CDR3 is CSVDSSVWAGGPDFYQETQYF. The DNA of the CDR3 is TGCAGCGTTGATTCTTCCGTGTGGGCGGGAGGCCCGGACTTTTACCAAGAGACCCAGTACTTC. Based on the CDR3 plus reference TRBV29-1 and TRBJ2-5, the full variable domain is SAVISQKPSRDICQRGTSLTIQCQVDSQVTMMFWYRQQPGQSLTLIATANQGSEATYESGFVIDKFPISRPNLTFSTLTVSNMSPEDSSIYLCSVDSSVWAGGPDFYQETQYFGPGTRLLVL.

The V and J genes are TRBV6-6 and TRBJ2-2, with D unclear. Germline-derived CDR1 and CDR2 are MNHNY and SVGAGI (reference sequence). V dropped 0 bases and J dropped 4 bases, with 9 bases sitting between them. The CDR3 covers 15 residues. The DNA for the CDR3 is TGTGCCAGCAGTTACTCAAGACTGGGCACCGGGGAGCTGTTTTTT. Translating it yields CASSYSRLGTGELFF.

The chain recombines TRBV7-9 with TRBJ1-1, with D possibly matching TRBD1 (5 bases). Trimming pared 4 bases from V and 3 bases from J, leaving 6 bases between. Per germline, CDR1 SEHNR and CDR2 FQNEAQ (reference sequence). The CDR3 is 12 amino acids. CDR3 amino acids: CASSWGDTEAFF. CDR3 sequence (DNA): TGTGCCAGCAGCTGGGGGGACACTGAAGCTTTCTTT.